Below, one T cell receptor (beta chain) is given with its context. Sequence at one end of the junction differs from germline and may be a read error. Sequenced by immunoSEQ multiplex PCR; TCRdb stores in-frame clones only, minus some. The data contain 450,000 to 500,000 clones, approximately 85% of them singletons. These data come from a study of blood T cell repertoires in COVID-19. In germline, CDR1 is SGHDT, CDR2 YYEEEE. There are 14 residues in the CDR3. Sequencing was performed on peripheral blood. The rearrangement joins TRBV5-6 to TRBJ2-7; 11 bases are a match to TRBD2. The sequence came from a human donor in a cohort sampled during active COVID-19. Here the CDR3 DNA reads TGTGCCAGCAGCTTGAGGGTAGCGGGAGGGCCCGAGTGCTTC. This sequence encodes CASSLRVAGGPECF.